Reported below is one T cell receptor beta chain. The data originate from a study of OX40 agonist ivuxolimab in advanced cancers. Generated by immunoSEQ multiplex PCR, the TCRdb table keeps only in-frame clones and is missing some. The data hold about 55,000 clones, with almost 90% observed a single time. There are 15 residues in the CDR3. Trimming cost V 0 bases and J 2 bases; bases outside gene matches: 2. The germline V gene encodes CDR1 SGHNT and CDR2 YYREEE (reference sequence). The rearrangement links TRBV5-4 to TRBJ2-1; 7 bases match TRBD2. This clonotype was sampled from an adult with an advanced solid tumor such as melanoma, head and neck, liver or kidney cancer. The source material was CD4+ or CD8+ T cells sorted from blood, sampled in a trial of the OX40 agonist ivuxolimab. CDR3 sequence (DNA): TGTGCCAGCAGCTTGGGGGGAGGGCCCTACAATGAGCAGTTCTTC. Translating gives CASSLGGGPYNEQFF.